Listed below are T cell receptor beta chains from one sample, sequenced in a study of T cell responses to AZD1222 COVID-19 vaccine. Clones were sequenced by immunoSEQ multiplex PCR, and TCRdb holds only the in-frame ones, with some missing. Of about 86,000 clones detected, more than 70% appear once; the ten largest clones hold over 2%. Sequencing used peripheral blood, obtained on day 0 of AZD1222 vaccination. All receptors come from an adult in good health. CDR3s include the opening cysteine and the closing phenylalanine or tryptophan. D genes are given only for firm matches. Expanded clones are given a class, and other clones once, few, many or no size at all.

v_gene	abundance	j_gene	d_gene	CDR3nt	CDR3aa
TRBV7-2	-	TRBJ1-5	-	TGTGCCAGCAGCTTAGAGGGGGAGACGCAGCCCCAGCATTTT	CASSLEGETQPQHF
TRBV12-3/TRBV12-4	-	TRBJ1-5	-	TGTGCCACCCAGGATCAGCCCCAGCATTTT	CATQDQPQHF
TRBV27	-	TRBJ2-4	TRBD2	TGTGCCAGCAGTTCCCCCTCGGGAGGGCGGGTGGCCAAAAACATTCAGTACTTC	CASSSPSGGRVAKNIQYF
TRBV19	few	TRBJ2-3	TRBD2	TGTGCCAGTAGTCTACTAGCGGTCCGGGATACGCAGTATTTT	CASSLLAVRDTQYF
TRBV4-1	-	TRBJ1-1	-	TGCGCCAGCAGCCAAAGACGGACGGGCACTGAAGCTTTCTTT	CASSQRRTGTEAFF
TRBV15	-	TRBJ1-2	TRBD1	TGTGCCACCAGCAGAGAAGGACAGGGGAGTCGGGGCTACACCTTC	CATSREGQGSRGYTF
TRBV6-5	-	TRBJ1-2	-	TGTGCCAGCAGTTCCGATCGGTGGGGCTACACCTTC	CASSSDRWGYTF
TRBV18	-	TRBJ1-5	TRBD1	TGTGCCAGCTCACCACCAGGGGGCGGCAATCAGCCCCAGCATTTT	CASSPPGGGNQPQHF
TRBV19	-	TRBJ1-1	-	TGTGCCAGTAGTATAGGGACATTGGAGAGATTTCGGATGAACACTGAAGCTTTCTTT	CASSIGTLERFRMNTEAFF
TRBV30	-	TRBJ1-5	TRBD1	TGTGCCTGGAGTCCCAAACCGGGACAGGGGATAAACAATCAGCCCCAGCATTTT	CAWSPKPGQGINNQPQHF
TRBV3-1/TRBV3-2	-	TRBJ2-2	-	TGTGCCAGCTTCCACGCGAGGGGGAGCCCTAACACCGGGGAGCTGTTTTTT	CASFHARGSPNTGELFF
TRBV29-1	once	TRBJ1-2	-	TGCAGCGTTGAAGGACAGGACTATGGCTACACCTTC	CSVEGQDYGYTF
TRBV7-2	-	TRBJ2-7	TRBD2	TGTGCCAGCAGCCCTAGGACTAGCGGATCCTACGAGCAGTACTTC	CASSPRTSGSYEQYF
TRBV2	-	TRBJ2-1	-	TGTGCCAGCAGCCCGACACAGGGCTCCTACAATGAGCAGTTCTTC	CASSPTQGSYNEQFF
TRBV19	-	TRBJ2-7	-	TGTGCCAGTAGTATAGGACAGGACTACGAGCAGTACTTC	CASSIGQDYEQYF
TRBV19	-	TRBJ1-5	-	TGTGCCAGTAGTTTAGACGGATACAATCAGCCCCAGCATTTT	CASSLDGYNQPQHF
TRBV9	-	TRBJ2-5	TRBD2	TGTGCCAGCAGCGTAGACGGGGGGGCCCGGGAGACCCAGTACTTC	CASSVDGGARETQYF
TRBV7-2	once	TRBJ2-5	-	TGTGCCAGCAGCCCTGGGGCTTGGCAAGAGACCCAGTACTTC	CASSPGAWQETQYF
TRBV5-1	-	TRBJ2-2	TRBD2	TGCGCCAGCAGCTTGGAGGGTAGCGGGAGATCGGGGACCGGGGAGCTGTTTTTT	CASSLEGSGRSGTGELFF
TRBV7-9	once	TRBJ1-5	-	TGTGCCAGCAGCTCAAATAGCAATCAGCCCCAGCATTTT	CASSSNSNQPQHF
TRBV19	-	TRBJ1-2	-	TGTGCCAGTACCGACCCTAGGATTGGTGACAGGCAAGCTAACTATGGCTACACCTTC	CASTDPRIGDRQANYGYTF
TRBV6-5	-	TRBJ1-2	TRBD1	TGTGCCAGCAGTTACGGACAGGGGAATAACTATGGCTACACCTTC	CASSYGQGNNYGYTF
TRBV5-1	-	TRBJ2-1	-	TGCGCCAGCAGCTGGGGAAGGCACAGCGGGTCCCCCGGTGAGCAGTTCTTC	CASSWGRHSGSPGEQFF
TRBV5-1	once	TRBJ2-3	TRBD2	TGCGCCAGCAGCCCTTCCGGAGCGGGGGGGCCAGATACGCAGTATTTT	CASSPSGAGGPDTQYF
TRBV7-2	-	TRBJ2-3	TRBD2	TGTGCCAGCAGCTTTAACCCGGGGGGGAGCACAGATACGCAGTATTTT	CASSFNPGGSTDTQYF
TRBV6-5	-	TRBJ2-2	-	TGTGCCAGCCAGCCAGCGAACACCGGGGAGCTGTTTTTT	CASQPANTGELFF
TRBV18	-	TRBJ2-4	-	TGTGCCAGCTCACCAGGCAGGGAAAACATTCAGTACTTC	CASSPGRENIQYF
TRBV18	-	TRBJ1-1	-	TGTGCCAGCTCACCACAGGGCGCAAACACTGAAGCTTTCTTT	CASSPQGANTEAFF
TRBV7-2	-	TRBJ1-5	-	TGTGCCAGCGTAGAGGGGTCGAGCGGCAATCAGCCCCAGCATTTT	CASVEGSSGNQPQHF
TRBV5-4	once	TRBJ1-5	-	TGTGCCAGCAGCTTCGCGGGCGACAATCAGCCCCAGCATTTT	CASSFAGDNQPQHF
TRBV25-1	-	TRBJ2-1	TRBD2	TGTGCCAGCAGTGATTTCGGGGGGGCACAATACAATGAGCAGTTCTTC	CASSDFGGAQYNEQFF
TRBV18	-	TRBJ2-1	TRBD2	TGTGCCAGTTCAGGGGCGGGAGGCTCCAATGAGCAGTTCTTC	CASSGAGGSNEQFF
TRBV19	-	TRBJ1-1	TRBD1	TGTGCCAGTAGCCACCGGGACAGCACTGAAGCTTTCTTT	CASSHRDSTEAFF
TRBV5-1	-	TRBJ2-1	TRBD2	TGCGCCAGCAGCTTGGTCGCGGGGGGGCCGGGCAATGAGCAGTTCTTC	CASSLVAGGPGNEQFF
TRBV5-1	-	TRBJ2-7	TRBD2	TGCGCCAGCAGCTTGCCCGGACTAGCGGGAGGGCCGAACGAGCAGTACTTC	CASSLPGLAGGPNEQYF
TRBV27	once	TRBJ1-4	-	TGTGCCAGCAGTTTATCGAGACGAACTAATGAAAAACTGTTTTTT	CASSLSRRTNEKLFF
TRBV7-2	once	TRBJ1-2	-	TGTGCCAGCAGCTTTTCGGGACAAAAACTTTACACCTTC	CASSFSGQKLYTF
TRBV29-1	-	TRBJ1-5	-	TGCAGCGTCGCTGGGGGTCGTAGCAATCAGCCCCAGCATTTT	CSVAGGRSNQPQHF
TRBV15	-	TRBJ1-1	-	TGTGCCACCAGCAAGGGGTTGAACACTGAAGCTTTCTTT	CATSKGLNTEAFF
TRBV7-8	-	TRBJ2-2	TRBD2	TGTGCCAGCAGCCCGGGACTAGCGTCCAACACCGGGGAGCTGTTTTTT	CASSPGLASNTGELFF
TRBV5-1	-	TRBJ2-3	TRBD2	TGCGCCAGCAGCCTGACTAGCGGGAGAACAGATACGCAGTATTTT	CASSLTSGRTDTQYF
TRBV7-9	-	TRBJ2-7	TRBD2	TGTGCCAGCAGCCGGCTAGCGGGGTCCTACGAGCAGTACTTC	CASSRLAGSYEQYF
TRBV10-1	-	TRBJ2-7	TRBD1	TGCGCCAGCAGTCGGACAGGGGTGTACGAGCAGTACTTC	CASSRTGVYEQYF
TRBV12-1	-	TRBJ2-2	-	TGTGCCAGCAGCTTGGTTCCGTGCTTAAACACCGGGGAGCTGTTTTTT	CASSLVPCLNTGELFF
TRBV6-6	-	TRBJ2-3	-	TGTGCCAGCAACAGGGACAGCACAGATACGCAGTATTTT	CASNRDSTDTQYF
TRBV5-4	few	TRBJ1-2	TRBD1	TGTGCCAGCAGCCCAGGACAGGGAAAAGACTATGGCTACACCTTC	CASSPGQGKDYGYTF
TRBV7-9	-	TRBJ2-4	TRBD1	TGTGCCAGCAGCTTAGGCACCGGAGGGACAGGGTCCAAAAACATTCAGTACTTC	CASSLGTGGTGSKNIQYF
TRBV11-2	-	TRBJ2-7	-	TGTGCCAGCAGCTTAGAGTCCCGCTACGAGCAGTACTTC	CASSLESRYEQYF
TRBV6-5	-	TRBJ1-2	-	TGTGCCAGCACCGGCGGGCAGGGTCGGGGCTACACCTTC	CASTGGQGRGYTF
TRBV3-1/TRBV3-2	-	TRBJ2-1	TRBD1	TGTGCCAGCAGCCCCACCAGGGGGAATGAGCAGTTCTTC	CASSPTRGNEQFF
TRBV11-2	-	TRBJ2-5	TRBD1	TGTGCCAGCAGCCGGGACAGAGATGAGACCCAGTACTTC	CASSRDRDETQYF
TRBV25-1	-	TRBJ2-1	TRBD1	TGTGCCAGCAGAGTATCCGACAGGGGAGGAGATGAGCAGTTCTTC	CASRVSDRGGDEQFF
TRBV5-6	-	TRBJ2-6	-	TGTGCCAGCAGCTTGGCCGGGGGTTCTGGGGCCAACGTCCTGACTTTC	CASSLAGGSGANVLTF
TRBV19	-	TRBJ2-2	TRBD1	TGTGCCAGTAGTATCCGGACAGGGGAAGCCGGGGAGCTGTTTTTT	CASSIRTGEAGELFF
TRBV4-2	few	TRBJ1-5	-	TGTGCCAGCAGCCGGGGACAACCCAATCAGCCCCAGCATTTT	CASSRGQPNQPQHF